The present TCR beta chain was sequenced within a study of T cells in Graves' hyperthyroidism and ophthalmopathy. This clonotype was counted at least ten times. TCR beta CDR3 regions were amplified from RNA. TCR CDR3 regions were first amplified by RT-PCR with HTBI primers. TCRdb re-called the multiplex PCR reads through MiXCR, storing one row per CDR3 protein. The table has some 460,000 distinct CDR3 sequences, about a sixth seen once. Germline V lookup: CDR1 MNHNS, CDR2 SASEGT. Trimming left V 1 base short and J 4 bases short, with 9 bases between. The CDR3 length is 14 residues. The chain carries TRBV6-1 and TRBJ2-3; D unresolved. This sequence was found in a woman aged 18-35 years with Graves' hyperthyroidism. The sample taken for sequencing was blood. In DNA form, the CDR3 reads TGTGCCAGCAGTGAAGGCGGTTGGCCAGATACGCAGTATTTT. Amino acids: CASSEGGWPDTQYF.